The 8 T cell receptor beta chains given below trace back to one sample, sequenced in a study of shared clonotypes between healthy human individuals (dated by TCRdb to 2019 to 2021). The library was produced with the immunoSEQ multiplex PCR assay. This is the immuneACCESS table as TCRdb keeps it, with only in-frame sequences that have V and J called. A part of the clones is gone; compared with another copy, unresolved V genes explain less than half, and the rest is unexplained. The sample table shows roughly 1.5 million clones, and 98% are seen once. The ten largest make up around 0.47% of the sample. The sample consisted of naive CD4+ T cells sorted from blood. This specimen's cell subset or site label, interpreted: CD45RA+ positively selected. The receptor source for this set is a man younger than 40 in good health.

The chain joins TRBV5-5 to TRBJ1-5, with D unresolved. The V gene lost 1 base and the J gene lost 3 bases, with 8 bases spanning the gap. Germline CDR1 is SGHKS and CDR2 is YYEKEE (reference sequence). This CDR3 contains 14 residues. CDR3 region: CASSLRWDNQPQHF. The CDR3, as DNA: TGTGCCAGCAGCTTGCGCTGGGACAATCAGCCCCAGCATTTT.

The chain joins TRBV7-2 to TRBJ2-3; TRBD1 matches 8 bases. Germline loops: CDR1 SGHTA, CDR2 FQGNSA. CDR3 size: 14 residues. Unmatched junction bases numbered 5, after V lost 5 bases and J lost 4 bases. CDR3 residues: CASSRGQGPDTQYF. The CDR3 region has the DNA TGTGCCAGCAGCCGTGGACAGGGCCCAGATACGCAGTATTTT.

The V and J genes are TRBV7-6 and TRBJ2-7, with 10 bases that match TRBD1. CDR1 and CDR2 from the germline V gene are SGHVS and FNYEAQ. After removal of 5 bases from V and 5 bases from J, the junction contained 9 bases not matched to a gene. The CDR3 loop spans 15 amino acids. Written as DNA, the CDR3 is TGTGCCAGCAGCCGTAGGGGACAGGGGCAGAACGAGCAGTACTTC. It specifies CASSRRGQGQNEQYF. The full variable domain, completed using reference TRBV7-6 and TRBJ2-7, is GAGVSQSPRYKVTKRGQDVALRCDPISGHVSLYWYRQALGQGPEFLTYFNYEAQQDKSGLPNDRFSAERPEGSISTLTIQRTEQRDSAMYRCASSRRGQGQNEQYFGPGTRLTVT.

V usage is TRBV28 and J usage is TRBJ2-7; 7 bases line up with TRBD2. The CDR3 is 15 residues long. The germline CDR1 and CDR2 sequences are MDHEN and SYDVKM. Trimming removed 8 bases from V and 2 bases from J; junction bases left unmatched: 12. This chain's CDR3 is CASRGGGGGAYEQYF. CDR3 coding DNA: TGTGCCAGCCGCGGCGGCGGGGGAGGAGCCTACGAGCAGTACTTC. Complete variable domain (other parts from reference TRBV28 and TRBJ2-7): DVKVTQSSRYLVKRTGEKVFLECVQDMDHENMFWYRQDPGLGLRLIYFSYDVKMKEKGDIPEGYSVSREKKERFSLILESASTNQTSMYLCASRGGGGGAYEQYFGPGTRLTVT.

Comment on this clone: Other DNA sequences in this specimen translate into the identical CDR3. This rearrangement joins TRBV7-2 to TRBJ2-7, with unresolved D. Trimming took off 5 bases at V and 3 bases at J, with 8 bases between the two ends. The CDR3 extends over 12 amino acids. Germline values: CDR1 SGHTA, CDR2 FQGNSA. The CDR3 region is CASSLVNYEQYF. As DNA, the CDR3 is TGTGCCAGCAGCCTGGTTAACTACGAGCAGTACTTC.

The chain has TRBV2 and TRBJ1-5, with D maybe TRBD1 (5 bases). Germline loops: CDR1 SNHLY, CDR2 FYNNEI. V was trimmed by 10 bases and J by 0 bases, leaving 10 bases between them. The CDR3 covers 13 residues. The CDR3 sequence is CATRQISNQPQHF. CDR3 DNA sequence: TGTGCCACCCGACAGATTAGCAATCAGCCCCAGCATTTT.

Only one count was recorded for this clone. The rearrangement joins TRBV6-5 to TRBJ2-3, with TRBD2 matching 8 bases. Germline V gene sequence: CDR1 MNHEY, CDR2 SVGAGI. The CDR3 has 15 amino acids. V trimming: 5 bases; J trimming: 3 bases; junction bases outside the gene matches: 7. The CDR3 loop is CASSVLAAGTDTQYF. DNA for the CDR3: TGTGCCAGCAGTGTACTAGCGGCGGGGACAGATACGCAGTATTTT.

The V gene is TRBV2, the J gene TRBJ2-7; 11 nucleotides line up with TRBD2. V shed 4 bases and J 0 bases; nucleotides not matched to a gene: 2. The CDR3 sequence is 15 residues long. Looked up from germline, CDR1 is SNHLY and CDR2 is FYNNEI. The chain's CDR3 is CASSVTSGSSYEQYF. CDR3 in DNA: TGTGCCAGCAGTGTAACTAGCGGGAGCTCCTACGAGCAGTACTTC.